These T cell receptor beta chains were read from a single sample in a study of blood T cells in healthy people across ages. TCRdb independently ran MiXCR on the 5' RACE reads; one entry per CDR3 protein. The sample records 1.4 million or so distinct CDR3 sequences, about 45% being singletons. The sample consisted of blood. The receptors were sampled from a woman aged 18 to 35 in good health. Both conserved end residues are part of each CDR3. D genes are given only for firm matches. A clone size is listed for some rows: how often the clone was seen (once, few, many), or a class if it is expanded.

>NA|TRBJ2-1|TRBV27|TRBD2
CAGSSWGLAGRGDNEQFF
TGTGCCGGCAGTTCCTGGGGACTAGCGGGCAGGGGCGACAATGAGCAGTTCTTC
>NA|TRBJ1-1|TRBV6-6|NA
CASSDASNTEAFF
TGTGCCAGCAGTGACGCTAGTAACACTGAAGCTTTCTTT
>once|TRBJ2-7|TRBV24-1|TRBD2
CATSDPTSGIYEQYF
TGTGCCACCAGTGACCCGACTAGCGGGATTTACGAGCAGTACTTC
>few|TRBJ1-5|TRBV20-1|NA
CSARDQEAGEAQPQHF
TGCAGTGCTAGAGATCAGGAGGCAGGGGAGGCCCAGCCCCAGCATTTT
>few|TRBJ1-5|TRBV20-1|NA
CSARNREGVYSNQPQHF
TGCAGTGCTAGGAACAGGGAGGGGGTTTATAGCAATCAGCCCCAGCATTTT
>NA|TRBJ2-5|TRBV7-9|NA
CASSIITGPETQYF
TGTGCCAGCAGCATCATAACAGGGCCAGAGACCCAGTACTTC
>many|TRBJ1-4|TRBV7-2|NA
CASSRDTNEKLFF
TGTGCCAGCAGCCGGGACACCAATGAAAAACTGTTTTTT
>few|TRBJ1-5|TRBV4-1|NA
CASSQAGIFNQPQHF
TGCGCCAGCAGCCAAGCCGGGATTTTTAATCAGCCCCAGCATTTT
>NA|TRBJ2-1|TRBV2|TRBD2
CASSVRAGNEQFF
TGTGCCAGCAGTGTGCGAGCGGGGAATGAGCAGTTCTTC
>few|TRBJ2-1|TRBV12-3/TRBV12-4|NA
CASREPGSSYNEQFF
TGTGCCAGCAGAGAACCTGGGAGCTCCTACAATGAGCAGTTCTTC
>NA|TRBJ2-7|TRBV28|TRBD1
CASSPPDRDHEQYF
TGTGCCAGCAGTCCCCCCGACAGGGACCACGAGCAGTACTTC
>NA|TRBJ2-1|TRBV20-1|NA
CSARRSNEQFF
TGCAGTGCTAGGCGGTCGAATGAGCAGTTCTTC
>NA|TRBJ2-5|TRBV27|NA
CASSLGRGLEQYF
TGTGCCAGCAGTTTGGGGCGGGGCTTGGAGCAGTACTTC
>NA|TRBJ2-7|TRBV29-1|NA
CSAEEGRKSYNEQYF
TGCAGCGCCGAAGAAGGGAGGAAATCCTACAATGAGCAGTACTTC
>few|TRBJ2-7|TRBV27|TRBD2
CASSSRWRFQREDYEQYF
TGTGCCAGCAGTTCCCGCTGGAGGTTTCAGCGGGAGGACTACGAGCAGTACTTC
>NA|TRBJ2-5|TRBV7-7|NA
CASSPRPAETQYF
TGTGCTAGCAGCCCAAGGCCCGCGGAGACCCAGTACTTC
>NA|TRBJ2-1|TRBV25-1|TRBD2
CASSRLAGASSYNEQFF
TGTGCCAGCAGTCGGCTAGCGGGGGCTAGCTCCTACAATGAGCAGTTCTTC
>NA|TRBJ2-7|TRBV4-3|NA
CASSQDAPSYEQYF
TGCGCCAGCAGCCAAGATGCCCCCTCCTACGAGCAGTACTTC
>NA|TRBJ2-7|TRBV5-6|TRBD1
CASSLGGTGYNEQYF
TGTGCCAGCAGCTTGGGCGGGACAGGTTACAATGAGCAGTACTTC
>NA|TRBJ2-7|TRBV30|TRBD2
CAWSVLAGVYEQYF
TGTGCCTGGAGTGTATTAGCGGGAGTATACGAGCAGTACTTC
>NA|TRBJ1-1|TRBV15|NA
CATSGQGTEAFF
TGTGCCACCAGCGGCCAGGGAACTGAAGCTTTCTTT
>NA|TRBJ2-5|TRBV7-9|NA
CASSESLRGGSQYF
TGTGCCAGCAGCGAAAGCCTACGGGGCGGATCCCAGTACTTC
>NA|TRBJ2-7|TRBV5-6|NA
CASSLMGKTYEQYF
TGTGCCAGCAGCTTGATGGGAAAGACCTACGAGCAGTACTTC
>NA|TRBJ2-1|TRBV4-1|TRBD2
CASSGPGLAGDEQFF
TGCGCCAGCAGCGGCCCGGGACTAGCGGGAGATGAGCAGTTCTTC
>NA|TRBJ2-5|TRBV6-5|TRBD2
CASNGGVNSYRQYF
TGTGCCAGCAACGGGGGGGTGAACTCTTACAGGCAGTACTTC
>NA|TRBJ2-3|TRBV9|NA
CASSPEEGRTDTQYF
TGTGCCAGCAGCCCAGAAGAGGGAAGAACAGATACGCAGTATTTT
>NA|TRBJ2-1|TRBV12-3/TRBV12-4|NA
CASTRFRDWNSGEQFF
TGTGCCAGCACCCGTTTCCGGGACTGGAACAGCGGTGAGCAGTTCTTC
>NA|TRBJ2-3|TRBV30|NA
CAWSVESNTQYF
TGTGCCTGGAGTGTTGAGTCAAATACGCAGTATTTT
>NA|TRBJ2-5|TRBV6-5|TRBD2
CASSSGLAGSTETQYF
TGTGCCAGCAGTTCCGGACTAGCGGGGTCAACAGAGACCCAGTACTTC
>NA|TRBJ1-1|TRBV25-1|NA
CASSELSENTEAFF
TGTGCCAGCAGTGAACTCAGCGAAAACACTGAAGCTTTCTTT
>NA|TRBJ2-1|TRBV4-2|NA
CASSPSMSSYNEQFF
TGTGCCAGCAGCCCTTCTATGAGCTCCTACAATGAGCAGTTCTTC
>NA|TRBJ2-1|TRBV7-3|TRBD2
CASSLRPGGPFNEQFF
TGTGCCAGCAGCTTGCGACCGGGAGGACCTTTCAATGAGCAGTTCTTC
>few|TRBJ1-2|TRBV7-2|TRBD1
CASSLVAGGDYGYTF
TGTGCCAGCAGTTTAGTGGCAGGGGGCGACTATGGCTACACCTTC
>once|TRBJ2-3|TRBV5-6|TRBD2
CASSLHGLAGLTGTQYF
TGTGCCAGCAGCTTACACGGACTAGCGGGCCTCACAGGTACGCAGTATTTT
>few|TRBJ1-1|TRBV6-5|TRBD1
CASSYSRGRNTEAFF
TGTGCCAGCAGTTACTCAAGGGGGCGTAACACTGAAGCTTTCTTT
>few|TRBJ2-2|TRBV11-2|NA
CASSLDPYGELFF
TGTGCCAGCAGCTTAGATCCCTACGGGGAGCTGTTTTTT
>NA|TRBJ1-2|TRBV13|TRBD1
CASKRTGGGYTF
TGTGCAAGCAAGAGGACAGGCGGTGGCTACACCTTC
>NA|TRBJ2-7|TRBV20-1|TRBD2
CSARAASGSGNEQYF
TGCAGTGCTAGAGCCGCTAGCGGGAGTGGGAATGAGCAGTACTTC
>NA|TRBJ1-6|TRBV27|NA
CASGRGGPSLPNNSPLHF
TGTGCCAGCGGAAGAGGAGGACCCTCTCTCCCGAACAATTCACCCCTCCACTTT
>NA|TRBJ1-1|TRBV4-3|NA
CASSQGGAGNTEAFF
TGCGCCAGCAGCCAAGGGGGTGCGGGGAACACTGAAGCTTTCTTT
>NA|TRBJ2-5|TRBV29-1|TRBD2
CSVVAGGRVGTQYF
TGCAGCGTTGTGGCGGGGGGGCGGGTAGGGACCCAGTACTTC
>few|TRBJ1-2|TRBV7-3|NA
CASSPKGRVFNYGYTF
TGTGCCAGCAGCCCAAAGGGCAGGGTATTCAACTATGGCTACACCTTC
>few|TRBJ1-2|TRBV29-1|TRBD1
CSADRGRFYGYTF
TGCAGCGCCGACAGGGGGCGCTTCTATGGCTACACCTTC
>NA|TRBJ2-1|TRBV10-1|NA
CASSEDGVHEQFF
TGCGCCAGCAGTGAGGATGGGGTCCATGAGCAGTTCTTC
>few|TRBJ2-1|TRBV20-1|NA
CSAFLATSNEQFF
TGCAGTGCTTTTCTGGCCACCTCCAATGAGCAGTTCTTC
>few|TRBJ2-1|TRBV27|TRBD2
CASRTSGGVYNEQFF
TGTGCCAGCAGAACCAGCGGGGGGGTCTACAATGAGCAGTTCTTC
>few|TRBJ1-5|TRBV20-1|NA
CSASLRDIGNQPQHF
TGCAGTGCTAGCCTGCGGGACATCGGAAATCAGCCCCAGCATTTT
>few|TRBJ2-5|TRBV6-2/TRBV6-3|TRBD2
CASSYGAGALRETQYF
TGTGCCAGCAGTTACGGAGCGGGAGCGTTACGAGAGACCCAGTACTTC
>NA|TRBJ1-1|TRBV27|NA
CASSPHRDTHTEAFF
TGTGCCAGCAGTCCCCACAGGGATACCCACACTGAAGCTTTCTTT
>NA|TRBJ1-1|TRBV20-1|NA
CSADGGVWNTEAFF
TGCAGTGCTGACGGGGGAGTGTGGAACACTGAAGCTTTCTTT
>NA|TRBJ2-1|TRBV7-8|NA
CASDDSHNEQFF
TGTGCCAGCGATGATTCCCACAATGAGCAGTTCTTC
>few|TRBJ2-7|TRBV4-3|TRBD1
CASSQAYGTGGYEQYF
TGCGCCAGCAGCCAAGCGTACGGGACAGGAGGCTACGAGCAGTACTTC
>NA|TRBJ2-1|TRBV7-3|NA
CASSQGGGFQETQFF
TGTGCCAGCAGCCAGGGTGGGGGGTTCCAAGAGACCCAGTTCTTC
>NA|TRBJ1-2|TRBV6-6|NA
CASTTRQVLINYGYTF
TGTGCCAGCACTACACGGCAGGTTCTTATTAACTATGGCTACACCTTC
>once|TRBJ1-6|TRBV13|TRBD1
CASSPDRGRNSPLHF
TGTGCCAGCAGCCCGGACAGGGGGCGAAATTCACCCCTCCACTTT